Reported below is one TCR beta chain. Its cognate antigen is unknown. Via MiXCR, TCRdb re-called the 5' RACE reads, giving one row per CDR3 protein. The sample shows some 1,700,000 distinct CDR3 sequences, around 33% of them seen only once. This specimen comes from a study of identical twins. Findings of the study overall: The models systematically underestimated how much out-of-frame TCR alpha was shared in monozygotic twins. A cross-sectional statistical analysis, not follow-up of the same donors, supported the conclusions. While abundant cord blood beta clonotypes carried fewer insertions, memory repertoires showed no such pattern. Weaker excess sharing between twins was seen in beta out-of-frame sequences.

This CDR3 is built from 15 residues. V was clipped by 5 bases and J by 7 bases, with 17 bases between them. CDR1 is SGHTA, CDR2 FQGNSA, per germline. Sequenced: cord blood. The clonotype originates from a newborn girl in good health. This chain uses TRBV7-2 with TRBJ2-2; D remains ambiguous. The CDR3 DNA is TGTGCCAGCAGCCAAGCTTGGGTTTGGGGCGGGGAGCTGTTTTTT. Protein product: CASSQAWVWGGELFF.